This entry is about one T cell receptor (beta chain). In the authors' methods: Researchers report that nucleated cell counts were estimated from reference gene primer amplification. Data came from immunoSEQ multiplex PCR; TCRdb stores just in-frame clones and leaves some out. D and trimming were read from the DNA, whereas the V and J calls and clone size are those reported in that table. The sample lists 250,000 or so clones; roughly 91% were seen once. This sample stems from a study of blood T cell repertoires in COVID-19. Across the study: Researchers got acute and convalescent COVID-19 samples from the United States, Italy and Spain. T cells, B-cell-depleted T cells, or PBMCs supplied cDNA or gDNA.

The CDR3 totals 16 residues. The germline V gene has CDR1 SGHTA and CDR2 FQGTGA. V was trimmed by 6 bases and J by 2 bases, leaving 16 bases between them. The clonotype was recovered from a young man with COVID-19, enrolled during active disease. The chain is built from TRBV7-3 and TRBJ1-4, with TRBD1 as a possible D gene (6 bases). Sequencing input: peripheral blood. This CDR3 reads CASSSLHRVTNEKLFF. The DNA for the CDR3 is TGTGCCAGCAGTTCTTTACACAGGGTGACTAATGAAAAACTGTTTTTT.